These T cell receptor beta chains were read from a single sample in a study of beta chain features in type 1 diabetes. Measured with immunoSEQ multiplex PCR; TCRdb has only the in-frame clones, and not every one. Here the sample spans 95,000 to 150,000 clones, about 17% being singletons. The material sequenced was central memory CD4+ T cells from blood. Receptors originate from a young man with type 1 diabetes. Each CDR3 is given with its conserved first and last residue. Each record gives: clone size, V gene, D gene, J gene, CDR3 DNA, CDR3 protein. A D gene is named only where the DNA matches it firmly. The listing skips clone size in some rows; elsewhere it reads once, few, many or a size class.

>NA|TRBV6-5|NA|TRBJ2-2
TGTGCCAGCAGTTACTGGGTCAGCAGGGAGCTGTTTTTT
CASSYWVSRELFF
>few|TRBV4-2|TRBD1|TRBJ2-5
TGTGCCAGCAGCCAGAGGGGAACAGGGGCGTACCAAGAGACCCAGTACTTC
CASSQRGTGAYQETQYF
>NA|TRBV4-3|NA|TRBJ1-4
TGCGCCAGCAGCCAAGAATACAGCAATGAAAAACTGTTTTTT
CASSQEYSNEKLFF
>many|TRBV4-2|NA|TRBJ2-5
TGTGCCAGCAGCCAAGGTGTCGACAGCGACCTGCAAGAGACCCAGTACTTC
CASSQGVDSDLQETQYF
>NA|TRBV19|NA|TRBJ2-6
TGTGCCAGTAATCAGGGAGGCAGCGTCCTGACTTTC
CASNQGGSVLTF
>NA|TRBV4-2|TRBD1|TRBJ1-4
TGTGCCAGCAGCCTCCAACAGGGGGAGAATGAAAAACTGTTTTTT
CASSLQQGENEKLFF
>NA|TRBV29-1|NA|TRBJ1-2
TGCAGCGTCGCGGCGGACAGTGTCTATGGCTACACCTTC
CSVAADSVYGYTF
>few|TRBV4-3|NA|TRBJ2-1
TGCGCCAGCAGCCAAGATCGGCTTTACAATGAGCAGTTCTTC
CASSQDRLYNEQFF
>NA|TRBV4-3|NA|TRBJ1-5
TGCGCCAGCAGCCAGCAACAGGGAATCAATCAGCCCCAGCATTTT
CASSQQQGINQPQHF
>many|TRBV7-2|NA|TRBJ1-1
TGTGCCAGCAGCTTACGGCCTAACACTGAAGCTTTCTTT
CASSLRPNTEAFF
>few|TRBV5-1|NA|TRBJ2-7
TGCGCCAGCAGCTTGCTGGAAGGTACCTACGAGCAGTACTTC
CASSLLEGTYEQYF
>NA|TRBV9|NA|TRBJ1-2
TGTGCCAGCAGCGTCTTAGCTGGTCCTTCTTATGGCTACACCTTC
CASSVLAGPSYGYTF
>NA|TRBV27|NA|TRBJ1-4
TGTGCCAGCAGGGGTTGGAGAGCAACTAATGAAAAACTGTTTTTT
CASRGWRATNEKLFF
>NA|TRBV6-6|NA|TRBJ2-3
TGTGCCAGCAGTTACGGGTTCCCAGATACGCAGTATTTT
CASSYGFPDTQYF
>NA|TRBV5-6|NA|TRBJ1-4
TGTGCCAGCAGCTTGGGCCAGGGATTGGGAAAACTGTTTTTT
CASSLGQGLGKLFF
>few|TRBV7-9|NA|TRBJ2-7
TGTGCCAGCAGTCCCCCCACAGCTACGTACGAGCAGTACTTC
CASSPPTATYEQYF
>NA|TRBV7-2|TRBD2|TRBJ2-7
TGTGCCAGCAGCTCGGGACTAGCCTACGAGCAGTACTTC
CASSSGLAYEQYF
>NA|TRBV28|NA|TRBJ2-6
TGTGCCAGCCAAGACGGGGCTGGGGCCAACGTCCTGACTTTC
CASQDGAGANVLTF
>many|TRBV29-1|TRBD1|TRBJ1-2
TGCAGCGTTGAGGGTATGACAGGGTCTGGCTACACCTTC
CSVEGMTGSGYTF
>NA|TRBV28|TRBD1|TRBJ1-4
TGTGCCAGCAGGTTGACAGGGCCTAATGAAAAACTGTTTTTT
CASRLTGPNEKLFF
>few|TRBV13|NA|TRBJ2-1
TGTGCCAGCAGCCTCCGGGGGAGCTCCTACAATGAGCAGTTCTTC
CASSLRGSSYNEQFF
>NA|TRBV18|TRBD1|TRBJ2-3
TGTGCCAGCTCACCACGTGGGACAGGGGGCACAGATACGCAGTATTTT
CASSPRGTGGTDTQYF
>NA|TRBV25-1|TRBD1|TRBJ2-2
TGTGCCAGCAGTGATTATCAACAGGGGACCGGGGAGCTGTTTTTT
CASSDYQQGTGELFF
>few|TRBV6-5|NA|TRBJ2-7
TGTGCCAGCAGAAGTAGCTCCTACGAGCAGTACTTC
CASRSSSYEQYF
>NA|TRBV5-1|NA|TRBJ1-6
TGTGCCAGCACCCAGGGCGGTTATTCACCCCTCCACTTT
CASTQGGYSPLHF
>NA|TRBV6-1|TRBD2|TRBJ2-5
TGTGCCAGCAGTCTGACAGCGGGGGAGACCCAGTACTTC
CASSLTAGETQYF
>NA|TRBV18|TRBD1|TRBJ2-5
TGTGCCAGCTCAATCCGGGACAGGGGCCCAGAGACCCAGTACTTC
CASSIRDRGPETQYF
>NA|TRBV4-1|TRBD2|TRBJ2-1
TGCGCCAGCAGCCAGCGAGCGGGGGGGGCCCTGAATGAGCAGTTCTTC
CASSQRAGGALNEQFF
>NA|TRBV7-9|NA|TRBJ1-4
TGTGCCAGCAACTGGGGGGAAGGTAACGAAAAACTGTTTTTT
CASNWGEGNEKLFF
>many|TRBV4-3|NA|TRBJ2-1
TGCGCCAGCAGCCAAGAACAATGGGGCAATGAGCAGTTCTTC
CASSQEQWGNEQFF
>NA|TRBV2|NA|TRBJ1-2
TGTGCCAGCAGTGAATCGTACTATGGCTACACCTTC
CASSESYYGYTF
>NA|TRBV4-1|NA|TRBJ2-4
TGCGCCAGCAGCCAAGGTAGTATAGCCAAAAACATTCAGTACTTC
CASSQGSIAKNIQYF
>few|TRBV4-3|TRBD2|TRBJ2-7
TGCGCCAGCAGCCAAGTGGGACTAGGGGCCTACGAGCAGTACTTC
CASSQVGLGAYEQYF
>NA|TRBV10-3|TRBD2|TRBJ2-3
TGTGCCATCGCCTTCGGGATAGCGGGGGGAGATACGCAGTATTTT
CAIAFGIAGGDTQYF
>NA|TRBV14|NA|TRBJ2-3
TGTGCCAGCAGCCCCTTAGGCGCCGGTCGGCGGGATACGCAGTATTTT
CASSPLGAGRRDTQYF
>few|TRBV4-2|TRBD1|TRBJ2-7
TGTGCCAGCGGCACCGGGACAGGGATTGACGAGCAGTACTTC
CASGTGTGIDEQYF
>few|TRBV4-1|NA|TRBJ1-1
TGCGCCAGCAGCCAAGGGAAACCGGGACAGAACACTGAAGCTTTCTTT
CASSQGKPGQNTEAFF
>NA|TRBV5-6|TRBD1|TRBJ2-1
TGTGCCAGCAGCTTGGTCAGGGGGTCCTACAATGAGCAGTTCTTC
CASSLVRGSYNEQFF
>few|TRBV5-4|NA|TRBJ1-2
TGTGCCAGCAGCTTTCCCCAAGGAGCGCACTATGGCTACACCTTC
CASSFPQGAHYGYTF
>NA|TRBV2|NA|TRBJ2-5
TGTGCCAGCAGTGAGGACACCGGCCTGGGGACCCAGTACTTC
CASSEDTGLGTQYF
>few|TRBV7-2|NA|TRBJ2-6
TGTGCCAGCAGCTCGACTCGGGGCGTCGTCCTGACTTTC
CASSSTRGVVLTF
>NA|TRBV25-1|TRBD1|TRBJ1-1
TGTGCCAGCAGTGAATTAGGGACAGGGGCTCAAACTGAAGCTTTCTTT
CASSELGTGAQTEAFF
>NA|TRBV5-1|NA|TRBJ2-5
TGCGCCAGCAGGGAGAACGGGGGGCCGAATGGTGAGACCCAGTACTTC
CASRENGGPNGETQYF
>NA|TRBV7-2|NA|TRBJ2-1
TGTGCCAGCAGCTTAACAGGGTCCAATGAGCAGTTCTTC
CASSLTGSNEQFF
>few|TRBV6-6|TRBD1|TRBJ2-5
TGTGCCAGCAGTGCACAGGGGGCTAGGGAGACCCAGTACTTC
CASSAQGARETQYF
>once|TRBV25-1|TRBD1|TRBJ2-7
TGTGCCAGCAGTGGCACGACAGGGGGCTACGAGCAGTACTTC
CASSGTTGGYEQYF
>many|TRBV2|TRBD2|TRBJ2-5
TGTGCCAGCAGTGAAACTAGCGGGGGACATGGGGCCCAGTACTTC
CASSETSGGHGAQYF
>many|TRBV7-9|NA|TRBJ1-2
TGTGCCAGCAGTCCTATGGCAGAAAATAATGGCTACACCTTC
CASSPMAENNGYTF
>NA|TRBV5-8|TRBD1|TRBJ1-6
TGTGCCAGCACGCTGGGACAGGGGAATTCACCCCTCCACTTT
CASTLGQGNSPLHF
>many|TRBV5-1|NA|TRBJ2-1
TGCGCCAGCAGCTTGGCCGCGACAGACAATGAGCAGTTCTTC
CASSLAATDNEQFF
>few|TRBV14|NA|TRBJ2-7
TGTGCCAGCAGCCAAGGGCGGAGGGAGACCTACGAGCAGTACTTC
CASSQGRRETYEQYF